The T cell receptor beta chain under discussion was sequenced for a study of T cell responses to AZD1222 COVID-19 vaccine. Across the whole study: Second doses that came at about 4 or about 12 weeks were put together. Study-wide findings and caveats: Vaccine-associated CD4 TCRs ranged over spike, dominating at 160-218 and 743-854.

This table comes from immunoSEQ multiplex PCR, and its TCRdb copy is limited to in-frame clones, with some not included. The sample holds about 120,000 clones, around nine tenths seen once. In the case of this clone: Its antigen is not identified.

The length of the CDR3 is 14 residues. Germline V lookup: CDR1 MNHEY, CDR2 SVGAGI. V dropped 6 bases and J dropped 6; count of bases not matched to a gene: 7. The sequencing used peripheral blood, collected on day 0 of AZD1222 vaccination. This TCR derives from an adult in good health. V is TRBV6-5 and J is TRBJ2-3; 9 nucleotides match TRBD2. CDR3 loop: CASSLAGLMDTQYF. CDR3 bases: TGTGCCAGCAGCCTAGCGGGGCTTATGGATACGCAGTATTTT.